Listed below are T cell receptor beta chains from one sample, sequenced in a study of glioma-infiltrating T cells after dendritic cell vaccination. TCRdb's table, derived via immunoSEQ multiplex PCR, lists solely in-frame clones and lacks some. The sample consists of 70,000 to 95,000 clones, around 86% of them appearing once. The specimen was blood, collected after dendritic cell vaccination. Receptors originate from a human donor with glioblastoma. CDR3s include the opening cysteine and the closing phenylalanine or tryptophan.

cdr3_aa j_call v_call
CASSRTSGITEQYF TRBJ2-7 TRBV6-6
CASSPLAGEAFF TRBJ1-1 TRBV7-7
CASSYQLTGREQFF TRBJ2-1 TRBV6-5
CASSLGASGGYEQYF TRBJ2-7 TRBV5-1
CASSFSFGANQPQHF TRBJ1-5 TRBV5-1
CASSLGGSTEAFF TRBJ1-1 TRBV5-5
CATRDSSGNTIYF TRBJ1-3 TRBV10-3
CARSGGRRGYTF TRBJ1-2 TRBV30
CASSASGNSYEQYF TRBJ2-7 TRBV9
CASSSAGDLYQETQYF TRBJ2-5 TRBV5-1
CASSTRQNTGELFF TRBJ2-2 TRBV19
CASKGVTGELFF TRBJ2-2 TRBV6-6
CASNSAGVHYEQYF . TRBV10-2
CASSLPGGETQYF TRBJ2-5 TRBV5-1
CASSLVEALSGGYTF TRBJ1-2 TRBV5-4
CASTSHVGVSTEAFF TRBJ1-1 TRBV6-5
CASSIDTRRRTYEQYF TRBJ2-7 TRBV19
CASSPLTGGNEQFF TRBJ2-1 TRBV6-5
CASSLDRVGNTEAFF TRBJ1-1 TRBV7-8
CASRGDRGETQYF TRBJ2-5 TRBV2
CASSGREQFF TRBJ2-1 TRBV12-1